This T cell receptor beta chain was captured by sequencing in a study of spatial heterogeneity in lung cancer (dated by TCRdb to between 2018 and 2021). About the study as a whole: Beta-chain transcripts were consistently detected in greater numbers than alpha-chain transcripts, which likely reflected higher beta-chain transcript abundance. In the raw uncorrected reads, each unique combination of TCR and UMI appeared on average more than ten times. In non-small cell lung cancer, the study made a quantitative comparison of TCR alpha and beta repertoires among multiple tumor regions, matched nontumor lung and blood. TCR repertoire features were related to nonsynonymous mutation counts determined by whole-exome sequencing of tumor tissue. At surgery, 220 tumor regions, 61 to 65 matched nontumor lung samples and 50 to 60 PBMC samples were TCR-sequenced for both alpha and beta chains.

For this clonotype: Its cognate antigen has yet to be identified. The input lacks base qualities; no much larger clone sits a single base away.

This sample's time point label indicates: sample taken at primary tumor resection. TCR sequencing used whole RNA extracted from tumor and nontumor lung tissue, or from cryopreserved PBMC samples, without cell sorting. The donors were fewer than 90 patients from the lung TRACERx cohort who had early-stage, untreated non-small cell lung cancer. Only patients for whom sufficient RNA was available from at least two tumor regions were selected for TCR sequencing. Libraries were prepared through 5' RACE. Reads for this sample came from a NextSeq 500. In the TCR library protocol, a unique molecular identifier was attached to each TCR cDNA molecule so that PCR and sequencing errors could be corrected. The authors' analysis ran thus. TCR identification, UMI-based error correction and CDR3 extraction were performed with Decombinator tools. Expanded TCRs were defined as those above a frequency of 2 per 1,000, corresponding to the top 1% of the tumor frequency distribution. Renyi diversity was calculated using the R vegan package after each repertoire was subsampled 100 times to 5,000 TCRs. To build CDR3 similarity networks, amino acid triplet string-kernel similarity was used, and CDR3s were connected when their pairwise similarity was above 0.82. The public reads were reanalyzed by TCRdb: fastp trimming at Q25, MiXCR alignment, in-frame beta chains only. Records with the same CDR3 protein are collapsed into one entry carrying the most frequent genes and DNA. TCRdb's processing, not the study's, gives the V and J calls here. The sample table shows nearly 15,000 distinct CDR3 sequences, and 7.9% are seen once. The ten largest clonotypes hold about 33% of the sample.

What the research found in general, with its limitations: Ubiquitous expanded tumor TCRs were detected in blood more often at tumor resection than at routine follow-up. Confirming at a functional level the hypothesis that regional TCRs recognize regional mutations was considered to require additional single-cell paired TCR alpha and beta sequencing.

The TCR sequence derives from a female donor with early-stage non-small cell lung cancer. The sample here was PBMCs, taken at surgery.

The DNA is TGTGCCTGGAACCGAAATAGCAATCAGCCCCAGCATTTT. It is translated as CAWNRNSNQPQHF. The rearranged chain carries TRBV30 and TRBJ1-5, with the D gene not clear enough to name. The CDR3 has 13 amino acids, counting the end cysteine and phenylalanine. Left in the record is the CDR3 DNA by itself, 39 bases read in frame from the first base. V is clipped by 4 bases and J by 0 bases, and the sequence between their germline boundaries is 7 bases long. Per the germline V gene (reference sequence), GTSNPN is the CDR1 and SVGIG is the CDR2. The entire variable domain, with the stretches around the CDR3 drawn from the reference TRBV30 and TRBJ1-5 proteins, is SQTIHQWPATLVQPVGSPLSLECTVEGTSNPNLYWYRQAAGRGLQLLFYSVGIGQISSEVPQNLSASRPQDRQFILSSKKLLLSDSGFYLCAWNRNSNQPQHFGDGTRLSIL.